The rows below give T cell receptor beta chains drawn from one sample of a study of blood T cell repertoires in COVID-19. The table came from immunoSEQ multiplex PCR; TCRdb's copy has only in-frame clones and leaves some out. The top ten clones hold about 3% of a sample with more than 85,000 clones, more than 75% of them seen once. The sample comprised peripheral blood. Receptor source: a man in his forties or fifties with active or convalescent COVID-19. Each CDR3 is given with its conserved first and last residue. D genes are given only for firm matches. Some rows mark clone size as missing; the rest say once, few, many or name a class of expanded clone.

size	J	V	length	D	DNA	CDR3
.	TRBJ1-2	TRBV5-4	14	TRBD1	TGTGCCAGCAGCTCCACAGGGGGTGAATATGGCTACACCTTC	CASSSTGGEYGYTF
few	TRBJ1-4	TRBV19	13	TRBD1	TGTGCCAGTAGTCTCGGGACAGGGCGCAAACTGTTTTTT	CASSLGTGRKLFF
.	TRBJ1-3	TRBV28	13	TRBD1	TGTGCCAGCAGAGGATCGGACAGGCCCACCATATATTTT	CASRGSDRPTIYF
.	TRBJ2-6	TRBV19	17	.	TGTGCCAGTATGGGAGGGACAGGCTACTCTGGGGCCAACGTCCTGACTTTC	CASMGGTGYSGANVLTF
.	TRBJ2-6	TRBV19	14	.	TGTGCCTCCAACGAGGTCTCTGGGGCCAACGTCCTGACTTTC	CASNEVSGANVLTF
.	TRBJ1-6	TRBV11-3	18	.	TGTGCCAGCAGCTTAGAAACCGGTCTAATCTCCTATAATTCACCCCTCCACTTT	CASSLETGLISYNSPLHF
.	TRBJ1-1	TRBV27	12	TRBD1	TGTGCCAGCAGTTTGGACAGGCACGAAGCTTTCTTT	CASSLDRHEAFF
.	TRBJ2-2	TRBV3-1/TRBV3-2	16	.	TGTGCCAGCAGCCAAGAGGCGGGTTCGGGGGCCGGGGAGCTGTTTTTT	CASSQEAGSGAGELFF
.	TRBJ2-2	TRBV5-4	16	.	TGTGCCAGCAGCTCGGACAAGACACCGAACACCGGGGAGCTGTTTTTT	CASSSDKTPNTGELFF
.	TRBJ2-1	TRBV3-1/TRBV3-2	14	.	TGTGCCAGCAGCCAATCACAGGTCCTAAATGAGCAGTTCTTC	CASSQSQVLNEQFF
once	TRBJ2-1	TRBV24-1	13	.	TGTGCCACCAGTCGCGCCCCTAACAATGAGCAGTTCTTC	CATSRAPNNEQFF
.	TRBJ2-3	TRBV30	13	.	TGTGCCTGCCTGGGGGCCAGCACAGATACGCAGTATTTT	CACLGASTDTQYF
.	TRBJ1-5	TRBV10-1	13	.	TGCGCCAGCAACGGGGAGCTCGGTCAGCCCCAGCATTTT	CASNGELGQPQHF
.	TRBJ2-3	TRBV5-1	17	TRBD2	TGCGCCAGCAGCTTGGCCCTGACTAGCGGGGGGGCAGATACGCAGTATTTT	CASSLALTSGGADTQYF
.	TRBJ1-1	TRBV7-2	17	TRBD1	TGTGCCAGCAGCCCAGAGGGGACAGGGGTGATAAACACTGAAGCTTTCTTT	CASSPEGTGVINTEAFF
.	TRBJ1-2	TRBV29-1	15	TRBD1	TGCAGCGTTGAAGATCGGGGAGACAGGGCCTATGGCTACACCTTC	CSVEDRGDRAYGYTF